This T cell receptor beta chain was obtained from a study of human T cells and chemical hapten exposure. The study's library attached unique molecular identifiers to single cDNA molecules. TCRdb called the RACE reads again in MiXCR, with one record for every CDR3 protein. The sample gives more than 50,000 distinct CDR3 sequences, around 7% of which show up once; more than 1.5% is in the top ten. The time point is: pre-sensitization, week 0. As for treatment: therapeutic diphenylcyclopropenone sensitization with weekly scalp DPC. Germline V lookup: CDR1 SGHVS, CDR2 FQNEAQ. CDR3 size: 16 residues. V lost 5 bases and J 1 base, leaving 15 bases between the germline ends. Study outcomes and limitations: In comparison with controls, expanded TCRs gave rise to a significantly larger number of large CDR3 similarity clusters. PT1 expanded TCR counts and patch test score correlated positively.

This clonotype was detected ten times or more. The antigen remains unidentified. This sequence joins TRBV7-8 and TRBJ1-5; D is unresolved. The receptor's source is a woman in her thirties with alopecia areata. Some clones in this sample may be carry-over from other donors' samples. The specimen comprised whole blood, sampled in connection with sensitization to the hapten diphenylcyclopropenone (DPC). The CDR3: CASSITGWYSNQPQHF. CDR3 DNA sequence: TGTGCCAGCAGCATTACCGGGTGGTACAGCAATCAGCCCCAGCATTTT.